The 9 T cell receptor beta chains listed next were all sequenced from one sample in a study of tumor and adjacent non-tumor tissue in lung cancer. RNA was extracted from bulk tissue without any cell sorting. More than 3 cm separated this lung sample from the edge of the tumor. The library came from three nested PCR rounds adapted from ARM-PCR protocols. TCRdb recomputed calls from the multiplex PCR reads with MiXCR, one row per CDR3 protein. The table shows about 98,000 distinct CDR3 sequences, with 80% occurring only once. Sample: distant non-tumor lung tissue. These receptors came from a man between 60 and 75 years old with small cell lung cancer.

Of note for this clonotype: Likely a read error: the CDR3 ends without its conserved phenylalanine or tryptophan. The chain couples TRBV20-1 to TRBJ2-3; TRBD2 might be the D (6 bases). Germline V lookup: CDR1 DFQATT, CDR2 SNEGSKA (reference sequence). The CDR3 spans 15 residues. The CDR3 reads CSAGDARGSTDTQYL. DNA for the CDR3: TGCAGTGCTGGAGACGCCCGGGGGAGCACAGATACGCAGTATCTT.

Regarding this clonotype: A much larger clonotype is one base distant, so this may be a read error. This chain joins TRBV21-1 and TRBJ2-1; the table's D call, TRBD2, has no DNA check behind it. TRBV21-1 is flagged as a pseudogene. The CDR3 length is 15 residues. The CDR3 DNA is TGTGCCAGCAGCAACAGTAGGACTATCGGGATTGAGCAGTTCTTC. Its protein is CASSNSRTIGIEQFF.

There are many counts of this clonotype. The gene calls are TRBV20-1 and TRBJ1-1; perhaps TRBD1 as D (6 bases). CDR1 and CDR2 from the germline V gene are DFQATT and SNEGSKA (reference sequence). Deletions cut 3 bases from V and 3 bases from J, with 14 bases between. The CDR3 spans 14 residues. The CDR3: CSASPGQSDTEAFF. The CDR3 DNA reads TGCAGTGCTAGCCCCGGACAGTCGGACACTGAAGCTTTCTTT.

As concerns this clonotype: Possible read error: a much larger clone is one base away. The chain is built from TRBV29-1 and TRBJ1-2; D is undetermined. The germline gives CDR1 SQVTM, CDR2 ANQGSEA. This CDR3 region has 12 residues. Trimming left V 3 bases short and J 7 bases short, with 12 bases between. CDR3 nucleotides: TGCAGCGTTGAGTCTCGGAATCTTGGCTACACCTTC. Residues: CSVESRNLGYTF.

This clonotype has at least ten counts. V gene TRBV5-6 combines with J gene TRBJ2-7; no clear D gene. V dropped 4 bases and J dropped 5 bases, with 13 bases sitting between them. The CDR3 consists of 13 residues. Germline V gives CDR1 SGHDT, CDR2 YYEEEE. As DNA, the CDR3 is TGTGCCAGCAGCCGGGCCCCTAATCACGAGCAGTACGTC. Protein product: CASSRAPNHEQYV.

Here the CDR3 reads CASSLAWWYEHYV. The CDR3 DNA sequence: TGTGCCAGCAGCTTGGCGTGGTGGTACGAGCACTACGTC. The rearrangement uses TRBV11-1 and TRBJ2-7; D gene unclear. Germline loops: CDR1 SGHAT, CDR2 FQDESV (reference sequence). The CDR3 totals 13 residues.

This chain links TRBV7-9 with TRBJ2-5; 8 nucleotides agree with TRBD2. Looked up from germline, CDR1 is SEHNR and CDR2 is FQNEAQ (reference sequence). The CDR3 has 17 residues. With 5 bases clipped from V and 3 bases from J, the junction kept 14 bases outside the gene matches. The chain's CDR3 is CASSTRLAFGVKETQYF. The CDR3 nucleotides read TGTGCCAGCAGCACGAGACTAGCGTTTGGTGTGAAAGAGACCCAGTACTTC.

About this clonotype itself: The junction and the germline gene differ at one end; a read error may be behind it. The genes are TRBV4-1 and TRBJ2-7; D is perhaps TRBD1 (5 bases). This CDR3 has 13 amino acids. Germline CDR1 reads MGHRA; CDR2 reads YSYEKL. In nucleotides, the CDR3 is TGTGCCAGCAGTTTCGACAGACTCTACAACCAGTACTTC. As protein: CASSFDRLYNQYF.

V is TRBV30 and J is TRBJ2-1; a possible D gene is TRBD2 (5 bases). With 5 bases removed from V and 7 bases from J, the gap between germline ends came to 18 bases. The V gene's germline CDR1 is GTSNPN and CDR2 SVGIG (reference sequence). This CDR3 contains 14 residues. CDR3 in DNA: TGTGCCTGGGTAGATGAGAGGGCTAGGAATGAGCAGTTCTTC. Protein sequence: CAWVDERARNEQFF.